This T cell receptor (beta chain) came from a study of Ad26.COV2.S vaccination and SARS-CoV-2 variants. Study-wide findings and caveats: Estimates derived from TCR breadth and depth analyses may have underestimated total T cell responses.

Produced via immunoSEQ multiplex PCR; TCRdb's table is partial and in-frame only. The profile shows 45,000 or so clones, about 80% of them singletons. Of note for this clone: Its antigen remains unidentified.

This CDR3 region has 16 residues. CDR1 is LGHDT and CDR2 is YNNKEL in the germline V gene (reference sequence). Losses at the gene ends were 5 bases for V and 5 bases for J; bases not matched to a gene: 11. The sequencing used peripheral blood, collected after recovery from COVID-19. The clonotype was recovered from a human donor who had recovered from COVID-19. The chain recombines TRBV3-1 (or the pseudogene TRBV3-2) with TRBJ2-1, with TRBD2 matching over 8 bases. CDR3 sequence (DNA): TGTGCCAGCAGCTTACGGGGGGGGTCGTTGGACAATGAGCAGTTCTTC. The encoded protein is CASSLRGGSLDNEQFF.